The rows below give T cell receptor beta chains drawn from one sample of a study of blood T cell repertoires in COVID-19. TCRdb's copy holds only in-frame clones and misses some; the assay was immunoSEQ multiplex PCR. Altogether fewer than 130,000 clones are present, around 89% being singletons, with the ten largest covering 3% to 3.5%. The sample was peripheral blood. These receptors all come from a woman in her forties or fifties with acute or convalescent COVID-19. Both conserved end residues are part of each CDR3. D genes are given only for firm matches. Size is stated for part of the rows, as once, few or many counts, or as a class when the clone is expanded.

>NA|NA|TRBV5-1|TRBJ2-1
CASSSGQHYNEQFF
TGCGCCAGCAGCTCCGGACAGCACTACAATGAGCAGTTCTTC
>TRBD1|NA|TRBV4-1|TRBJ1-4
CASSQAGTGNEKLFF
TGCGCCAGCAGCCAGGCCGGGACAGGGAATGAAAAACTGTTTTTT
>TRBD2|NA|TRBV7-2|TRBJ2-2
CASSLMVAGGVNTGELFF
TGTGCCAGCAGCTTGATGGTAGCGGGAGGGGTGAACACCGGGGAGCTGTTTTTT
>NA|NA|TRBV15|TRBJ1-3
CATSPSGNTIYF
TGTGCCACCAGCCCATCTGGAAACACCATATATTTT
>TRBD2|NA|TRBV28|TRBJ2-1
CASGLAGENEQFF
TGTGCCAGCGGATTGGCGGGAGAGAATGAGCAGTTCTTC
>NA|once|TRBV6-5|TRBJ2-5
CASIVNQGLGETQYF
TGTGCCAGCATCGTTAACCAGGGTCTTGGAGAGACCCAGTACTTC
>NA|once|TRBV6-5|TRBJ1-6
CASRPDFSYNSPLHF
TGTGCCAGCAGGCCGGACTTCTCCTATAATTCACCCCTCCACTTT
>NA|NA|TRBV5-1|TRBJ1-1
CASSLQGGTEAFF
TGCGCCAGCAGCTTGCAGGGTGGCACTGAAGCTTTCTTT
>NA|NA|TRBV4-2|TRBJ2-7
CASRAETGTYEQYF
TGTGCCAGCAGAGCGGAAACGGGGACCTACGAGCAGTACTTC
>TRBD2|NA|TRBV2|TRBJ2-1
CASREGLVGVEQFF
TGTGCCAGCAGAGAAGGACTAGTGGGTGTTGAGCAGTTCTTC
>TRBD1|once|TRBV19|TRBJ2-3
CASSKGQTDTQYF
TGTGCCAGTAGCAAGGGACAGACAGATACGCAGTATTTT
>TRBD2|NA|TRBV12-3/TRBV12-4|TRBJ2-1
CASSAGGYNEQFF
TGTGCCAGCAGTGCGGGAGGGTACAATGAGCAGTTCTTC
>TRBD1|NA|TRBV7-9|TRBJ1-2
CASSLTGWDRSQF
TGTGCCAGCAGCTTGACGGGTTGGGACAGGTCCCAATTC